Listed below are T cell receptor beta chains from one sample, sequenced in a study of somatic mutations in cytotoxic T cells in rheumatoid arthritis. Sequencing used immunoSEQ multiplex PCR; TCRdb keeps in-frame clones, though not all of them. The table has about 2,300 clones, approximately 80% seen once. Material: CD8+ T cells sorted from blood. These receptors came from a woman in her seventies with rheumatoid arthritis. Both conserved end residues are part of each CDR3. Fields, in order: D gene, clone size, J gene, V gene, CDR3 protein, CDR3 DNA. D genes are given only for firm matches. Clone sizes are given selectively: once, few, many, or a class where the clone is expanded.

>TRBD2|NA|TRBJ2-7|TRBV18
CASSTGLAGVKSYEQYF
TGTGCCAGCTCAACGGGACTAGCGGGAGTCAAAAGCTACGAGCAGTACTTC
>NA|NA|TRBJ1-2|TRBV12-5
CASGLALLSYTGTENYGYTF
TGTGCTAGTGGTTTGGCCCTACTCAGCTACACAGGCACCGAAAACTATGGCTACACCTTC
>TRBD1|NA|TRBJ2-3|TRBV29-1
CSVVLAGGTDTQYF
TGCAGCGTTGTTTTGGCAGGGGGAACAGATACGCAGTATTTT
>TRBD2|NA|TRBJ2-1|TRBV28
CASSPLSGSNNEQFF
TGTGCCAGCAGTCCCCTTAGCGGGAGCAACAATGAGCAGTTCTTC
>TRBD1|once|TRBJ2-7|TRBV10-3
CAISERTGDEQYF
TGTGCCATCAGTGAGCGGACAGGGGACGAGCAGTACTTC
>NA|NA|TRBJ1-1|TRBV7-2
CASSLASSRDTEAFF
TGTGCCAGCAGCTTGGCTTCTTCCCGGGACACTGAAGCTTTCTTT